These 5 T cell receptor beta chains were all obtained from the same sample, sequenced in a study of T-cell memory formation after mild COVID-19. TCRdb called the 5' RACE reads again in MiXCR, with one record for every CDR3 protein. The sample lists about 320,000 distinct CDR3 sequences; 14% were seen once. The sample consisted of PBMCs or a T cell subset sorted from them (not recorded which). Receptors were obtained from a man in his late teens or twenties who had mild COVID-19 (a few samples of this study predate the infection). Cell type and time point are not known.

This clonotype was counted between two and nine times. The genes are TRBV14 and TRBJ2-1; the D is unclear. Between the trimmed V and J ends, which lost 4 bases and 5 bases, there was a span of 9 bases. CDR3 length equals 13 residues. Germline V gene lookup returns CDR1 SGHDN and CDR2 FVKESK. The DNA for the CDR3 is TGTGCCAGCAGCCCCCGACGGGACAATGAGCAGTTCTTC. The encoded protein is CASSPRRDNEQFF. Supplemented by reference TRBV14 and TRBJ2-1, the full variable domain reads EAGVTQFPSHSVIEKGQTVTLRCDPISGHDNLYWYRRVMGKEIKFLLHFVKESKQDESGMPNNRFLAERTGGTYSTLKVQPAELEDSGVYFCASSPRRDNEQFFGPGTRLTVL.

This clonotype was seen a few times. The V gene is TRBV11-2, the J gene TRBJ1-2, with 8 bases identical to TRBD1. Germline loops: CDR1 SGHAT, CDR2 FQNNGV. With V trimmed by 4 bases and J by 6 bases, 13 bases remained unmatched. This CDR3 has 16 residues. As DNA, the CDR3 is TGTGCCAGCAGCTCGGGGGGGTCGGACAGGGCGAATGGCTACACCTTC. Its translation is CASSSGGSDRANGYTF.

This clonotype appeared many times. The CDR3 sequence: CASSFTTRDGTQYF. The CDR3 bases are TGTGCCAGCAGCTTCACTACTAGGGACGGTACGCAGTATTTT. This chain uses TRBV12-3 or TRBV12-4 with TRBJ2-3; either TRBD1 or TRBD2 may fit D (5 bases each). The CDR3 extends over 14 amino acids. Trimming removed 6 bases at V and 8 bases at J, with 18 bases between.

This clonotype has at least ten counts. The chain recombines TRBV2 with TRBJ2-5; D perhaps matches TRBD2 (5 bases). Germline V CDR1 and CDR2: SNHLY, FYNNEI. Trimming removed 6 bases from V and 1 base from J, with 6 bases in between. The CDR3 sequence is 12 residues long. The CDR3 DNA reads TGTGCCAGCAGACGGGGCCAAGAGACCCAGTACTTC. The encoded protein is CASRRGQETQYF.

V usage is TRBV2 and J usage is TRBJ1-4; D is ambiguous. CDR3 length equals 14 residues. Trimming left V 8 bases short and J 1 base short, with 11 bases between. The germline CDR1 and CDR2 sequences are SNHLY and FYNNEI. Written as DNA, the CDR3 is TGTGCCAGCGCGGGCGCCCTAACTAATGAAAAACTGTTTTTT. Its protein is CASAGALTNEKLFF.